The 23 T cell receptor beta chains below all came from one sample that was sequenced in a study of prognosis after radiotherapy for stage I lung cancer. Genomic DNA was the source, and TCR beta CDR3 was amplified from it by two-round multiplex PCR. It was primers specific to each TRBV and TRBJ gene that first-round PCR used. TCRdb reprocessed the multiplex PCR reads with MiXCR, giving one entry per CDR3 protein. The profile shows fewer than 20,000 distinct CDR3 sequences, around 15% of them singletons. Material: PBMCs, obtained before or after stereotactic body radiation therapy (not recorded which). These receptors came from a donor aged 50 or older with non-small cell lung cancer.

A note on this clonotype: This likely traces to a read error, being one base from a far larger clone. The gene calls are TRBV24-1 and TRBJ2-1; tentative D call: TRBD1 (6 bases). From germline, CDR1 is KGHDR and CDR2 SFDVKD. V lost 4 bases to trimming and J lost 10 bases, with 19 bases between them. CDR3 length equals 15 residues. The DNA of the CDR3 is TGTGCCACCAGTGAAGTCCGGGACATCTCCTACGAGCAGTTCTTC. Encoded protein: CATSEVRDISYEQFF.

This clonotype came up many times. The chain links TRBV6-4 to TRBJ2-3; TRBD2 might be the D (6 bases). This CDR3 spans 13 amino acids. Trimming shortened V by 3 bases and J by 3 bases, and 7 bases separated the two germline ends. CDR1 and CDR2 (germline): MRHNA, SNTAGT. Here the CDR3 DNA reads TGTGCCAGCAGTGAGGGGGGAACAGATACGCAGTATTTT. Amino acids: CASSEGGTDTQYF.

This clonotype was counted many times. J is TRBJ1-2 and V is TRBV19, with a tentative D call TRBD1 (6 bases). CDR1 and CDR2 (germline): LNHDA, SQIVND (reference sequence). Trimming removed 7 bases from V and 8 bases from J, with 26 bases in between. The CDR3 runs 16 residues. CDR3 nucleotides: TGTGCCAGTACGCCTAAAGTGGGGGCCGATACGCGAGGCTACACCTTC. It encodes CASTPKVGADTRGYTF. Looking up the rest from reference TRBV19 and TRBJ1-2 gives the full variable domain: DGGITQSPKYLFRKEGQNVTLSCEQNLNHDAMYWYRQDPGQGLRLIYYSQIVNDFQKGDIAEGYSVSREKKESFPLTVTSAQKNPTAFYLCASTPKVGADTRGYTFGSGTRLTVV.

This clonotype has ten or more counts. The chain is built from TRBV4-3 and TRBJ2-3; D perhaps matches TRBD2 (5 bases). The CDR3 runs 19 residues. The V end lost 3 bases, the J end lost 2 bases, and 24 bases lay between the germline ends. CDR1 is LGHNA and CDR2 is YSLEER in the germline V gene. CDR3 DNA: TGCGCCAGCAGCCAGGGTTCCGGACGGAGGTTAAGAAACACAGATACGCAGTATTTT. The encoded protein is CASSQGSGRRLRNTDTQYF.

With regard to this clonotype: A read error is likely here: a far larger clone is one base away. V is TRBV6-9 and J is TRBJ2-7; TRBD1 matches at 8 bases. Germline-derived CDR1 and CDR2 are MNHGY and SVAAGI. The V gene end was trimmed by 2 bases and the J gene end by 2 bases; junction bases not matched to a gene: 8. CDR3 length equals 16 residues. CDR3 protein: CASSYDTAGGAYEQYF. DNA for the CDR3: TGTGCCAGCAGTTATGACACGGCAGGGGGCGCCTACGAGCAGTACTTC.

The sample holds many counts of this clonotype. The CDR3 bases are TGTGCCAGCAGCGTTAGCGGGAGGGCCGGGAACGAGCAGTACTTC. Protein sequence: CASSVSGRAGNEQYF. V usage is TRBV9 and J usage is TRBJ2-7; the match to TRBD2 covers 11 bases. Losses at the gene ends were 2 bases for V and 5 bases for J; bases not matched to a gene: 6. Germline CDR1 reads SGDLS; CDR2 reads YYNGEE. The CDR3 consists of 15 residues.

Comments on this clonotype: A far larger clone is one base from this, pointing to a likely read error. This chain links TRBV6-5 with TRBJ2-5, with D unclear. Germline V lookup: CDR1 MNHEY, CDR2 SVGAGI. The CDR3 extends over 15 amino acids. Between the trimmed V and J ends, which lost 2 bases and 12 bases, there was a span of 22 bases. Written as DNA, the CDR3 is TGTGCCAGCAGTTACGTCGGTTTCGTACCTAACGAGAAGTACTTC. This translates into CASSYVGFVPNEKYF.

This clonotype was counted ten times or more. The chain carries TRBV5-1 and TRBJ2-3; 8 nucleotides match TRBD2. This CDR3 comprises 14 residues. Germline CDR1 and CDR2: SGHRS and YFSETQ. Losses at the gene ends were 7 bases for V and 5 bases for J; bases not matched to a gene: 9. CDR3 DNA: TGCGCCAGCTACACGGGGGGGCCAGGAGATACGCAGTATTTT. It is translated as CASYTGGPGDTQYF.

This clonotype was detected many times. The chain joins TRBV11-2 to TRBJ2-7; tentatively, D is TRBD1 or TRBD2 (6 bases each). The V end lost 5 bases, the J end lost 4 bases, and 18 bases lay between the germline ends. This CDR3 region has 15 residues. Looked up from germline, CDR1 is SGHAT and CDR2 is FQNNGV. For the CDR3, the DNA is TGTGCCAGCAGCCGAATTCGGGGGCCTCAATACGAGCAGTACGTC. Translated: CASSRIRGPQYEQYV.

This clonotype occurred once. The genes are TRBV7-2 and TRBJ2-5; D possibly corresponds to TRBD2 (5 bases). The CDR3 spans 13 residues. Trimming stripped 6 bases from V and 3 bases from J, with 11 bases between. Looked up from germline, CDR1 is SGHTA and CDR2 is FQGNSA. For the CDR3, the DNA is TGTGCCAGCAGATTAAGGCGGGAAGAGACCCAGTACTTC. As protein: CASRLRREETQYF.

In the case of this clonotype: With only one base between it and a far larger clone, this is likely a read error. The chain is built from TRBV7-9 and TRBJ2-1; 7 bases match TRBD2. Germline CDR1 reads SEHNR; CDR2 reads FQNEAQ (reference sequence). V shed 1 base and J 2 bases; nucleotides not matched to a gene: 2. This CDR3 has 15 residues. DNA of the CDR3: TGTGCCAGCAGCTTAGGCGGGAGCCCCTACAATGAGCAGTTCTTC. It specifies CASSLGGSPYNEQFF.

This clonotype was seen a handful of times. The chain is built from TRBV19 and TRBJ1-1; maybe TRBD1 (6 bases). Germline values: CDR1 LNHDA, CDR2 SQIVND (reference sequence). Trimming removed 4 bases from V and 2 bases from J, with 14 bases in between. The CDR3 has 15 amino acids. The DNA for the CDR3 is TGTGCCAGTAGTACCCCGGGGGGCAGTAACACTGAAGCTTTCTTT. Protein sequence: CASSTPGGSNTEAFF.

In this sample, this clonotype turned up a few times. With a much larger clone just one base away, this may be a read error. The CDR3 here is CAGSYRGGVPYNEQFF. The CDR3 coding sequence is TGTGCCGGCAGTTACCGCGGGGGGGTCCCCTACAATGAGCAGTTCTTC. The chain has TRBV6-2 or TRBV6-3 and TRBJ2-1; 9 bases are shared with TRBD2. CDR3 size: 16 residues. Germline assignment: CDR1 MNHEY and CDR2 SVGEGT.

In its sample, this clonotype was seen many times. The chain is built from TRBV18 and TRBJ2-1; possibly TRBD2 for D (6 bases). CDR3 length equals 15 residues. Germline CDR1 and CDR2: KGHSH and LQKENI. Trimming cost V 3 bases and J 7 bases, with 16 bases left between them. The CDR3 protein is CASSPPPTSLNEQFF. CDR3 DNA: TGTGCCAGCTCACCGCCCCCGACTAGTCTGAATGAGCAGTTCTTC.

With regard to this clonotype: A much larger clone is a single base away; this may be a read error. CDR3 sequence reads: CAWTLDTLSTEAFF. CDR3 bases: TGTGCCTGGACCCTGGACACCTTGAGCACTGAAGCTTTCTTT. This chain uses TRBV30 with TRBJ1-1, with D possibly TRBD1 on 5 matching bases. The germline V and J ends were trimmed by 4 bases and 4 bases, with 16 bases remaining between them. Germline CDR1 GTSNPN, CDR2 SVGIG (reference sequence). The length of the CDR3 is 14 residues.

This clonotype has ten or more counts. The chain recombines TRBV5-5 with TRBJ1-6; TRBD1 agrees at 9 bases. The CDR3 loop spans 16 amino acids. J gave up 6 bases and V 5 bases, and 9 bases lay outside the gene matches. Per the germline V gene, CDR1 is SGHKS and CDR2 is YYEKEE (reference sequence). The CDR3 DNA follows: TGTGCCAGCAGTTCCTACCCGGGACAGGGTAATTCACCCCTCCACTTT. Translated, it gives CASSSYPGQGNSPLHF.

In its sample, this clonotype was seen many times. This chain joins TRBV3-1 and TRBJ2-1; D not certain. This CDR3 is 11 amino acids long. The V and J ends lost 4 bases and 6 bases respectively, with 4 bases between them. The germline CDR1 and CDR2 sequences are LGHDT and YNNKEL (reference sequence). CDR3 sequence reads: CASSRSNEQFF. DNA of the CDR3: TGTGCCAGCAGCCGTAGCAATGAGCAGTTCTTC.

Many counts were recorded for this clonotype. The chain joins TRBV6-1 to TRBJ2-7, with TRBD2 as a possible D gene (6 bases). Germline CDR1 is MNHNS and CDR2 is SASEGT. Deletions cut 7 bases from V and 11 bases from J, with 27 bases between. This CDR3 is built from 15 residues. The CDR3 region is CASTSYETRVYSEYF. CDR3 coding DNA: TGTGCCAGCACCTCATATGAGACTAGGGTCTATTCGGAGTACTTC.

Points on this clonotype: A far larger clone is only one base removed, so a read error is likely. The chain links TRBV6-9 to TRBJ2-7; 10 bases are a match to TRBD2. The V and J ends lost 3 bases and 7 bases, in that order; junction bases with no gene match: 9. This CDR3 contains 15 residues. Germline V gene lookup returns CDR1 MNHGY and CDR2 SVAAGI. The CDR3: CASSYAASGRSEQYF. The CDR3 DNA sequence: TGTGCCAGCAGTTACGCGGCTAGCGGGAGAAGTGAGCAGTACTTC.

This clonotype occurred many times. J is TRBJ1-2 and V is TRBV28, with a weak D call TRBD1 (5 bases). CDR3 size: 14 residues. The V end lost 5 bases, the J end lost 2 bases, and 12 bases lay between the germline ends. Germline V gene sequence: CDR1 MDHEN, CDR2 SYDVKM. The CDR3 region is CASSPSGENYGYTF. DNA of the CDR3: TGTGCCAGCAGTCCATCGGGGGAGAACTATGGCTACACCTTC.

This clonotype was seen at least ten times. This rearrangement joins TRBV30 to TRBJ1-2; no reliable D call. CDR1 is GTSNPN and CDR2 is SVGIG in the germline V gene (reference sequence). This CDR3 has 13 residues. Trimming removed 0 bases from V and 9 bases from J, with 14 bases in between. The DNA for the CDR3 is TGTGCCTGGAGTGTAAGTCGGCCTTGGAGCTACACCTTC. Encoded protein: CAWSVSRPWSYTF. The complete variable domain, with remaining parts taken from reference TRBV30 and TRBJ1-2, reads SQTIHQWPATLVQPVGSPLSLECTVEGTSNPNLYWYRQAAGRGLQLLFYSVGIGQISSEVPQNLSASRPQDRQFILSSKKLLLSDSGFYLCAWSVSRPWSYTFGSGTRLTVV.

This clonotype was recorded many times. The rearrangement links TRBV19 to TRBJ2-2, with TRBD2 as a possible D gene (6 bases). CDR3 length: 15 residues. Germline CDR1 reads LNHDA; CDR2 reads SQIVND (reference sequence). V shed 9 bases and J shed 5 bases, with 19 bases lying between them. CDR3 residues: CASLTPGSGTGELFF. The CDR3 DNA is TGTGCCAGCCTGACTCCGGGTAGCGGAACCGGGGAGCTGTTTTTT.

This clonotype turned up a few times. A much larger clone sits a single nucleotide away, making a read error possible. The J gene is TRBJ1-1, the V gene TRBV7-8; D uncertain. The CDR3 extends over 13 amino acids. Germline CDR1 SGHVS, CDR2 FQNEAQ. The CDR3 DNA reads as TGTGCCAGCAGCTCCTTTGGGAACACTGAAGCTGTCTTT. It encodes CASSSFGNTEAVF.